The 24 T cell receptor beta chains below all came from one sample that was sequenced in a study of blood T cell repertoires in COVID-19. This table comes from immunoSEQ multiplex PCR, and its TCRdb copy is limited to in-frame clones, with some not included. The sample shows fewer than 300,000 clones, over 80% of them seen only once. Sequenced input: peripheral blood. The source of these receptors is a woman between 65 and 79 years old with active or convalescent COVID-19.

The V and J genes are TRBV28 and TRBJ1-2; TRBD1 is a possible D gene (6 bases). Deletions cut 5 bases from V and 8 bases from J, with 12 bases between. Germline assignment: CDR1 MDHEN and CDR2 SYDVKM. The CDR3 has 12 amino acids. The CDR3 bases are TGTGCCAGCAGTACCCCGACAGGCGGCTACACCTTC. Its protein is CASSTPTGGYTF.

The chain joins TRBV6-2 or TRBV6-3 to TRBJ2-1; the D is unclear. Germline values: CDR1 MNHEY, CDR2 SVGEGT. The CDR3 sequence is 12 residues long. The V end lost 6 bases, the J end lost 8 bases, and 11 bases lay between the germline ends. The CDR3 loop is CASSSNSHEQFF. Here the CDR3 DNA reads TGTGCCAGCAGCTCAAACTCCCATGAGCAGTTCTTC.

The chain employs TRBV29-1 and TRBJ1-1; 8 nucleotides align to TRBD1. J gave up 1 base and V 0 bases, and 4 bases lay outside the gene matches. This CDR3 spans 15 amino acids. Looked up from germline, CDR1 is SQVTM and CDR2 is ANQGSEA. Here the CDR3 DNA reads TGCAGCGTTGAAGATCCGGGACAGGAGAACACTGAAGCTTTCTTT. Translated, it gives CSVEDPGQENTEAFF.

CDR3 region: CASSLGQGRTPLHF. CDR3 DNA: TGCGCCAGCAGCTTGGGACAGGGGAGGACACCCCTCCACTTT. This chain uses TRBV5-1 with TRBJ1-6; TRBD1 aligns across 8 bases. Trimming at V came to 0 bases and at J to 11 bases, leaving 4 bases not matched to a gene. The germline V gene has CDR1 SGHRS and CDR2 YFSETQ. The length of the CDR3 is 14 residues.

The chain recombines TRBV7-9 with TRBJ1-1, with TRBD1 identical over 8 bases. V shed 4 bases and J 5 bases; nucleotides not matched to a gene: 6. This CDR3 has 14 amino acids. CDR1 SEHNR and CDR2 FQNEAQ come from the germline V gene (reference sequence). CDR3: CASSSDRGRTEAFF. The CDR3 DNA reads TGTGCCAGCAGCTCTGACAGGGGTCGTACTGAAGCTTTCTTT.

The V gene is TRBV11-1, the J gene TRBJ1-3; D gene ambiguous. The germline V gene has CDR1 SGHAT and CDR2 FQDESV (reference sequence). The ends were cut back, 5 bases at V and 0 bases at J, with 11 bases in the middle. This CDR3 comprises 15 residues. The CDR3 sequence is CASSPVSHSGNTIYF. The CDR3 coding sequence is TGTGCCAGCAGCCCGGTGAGCCACTCTGGAAACACCATATATTTT.

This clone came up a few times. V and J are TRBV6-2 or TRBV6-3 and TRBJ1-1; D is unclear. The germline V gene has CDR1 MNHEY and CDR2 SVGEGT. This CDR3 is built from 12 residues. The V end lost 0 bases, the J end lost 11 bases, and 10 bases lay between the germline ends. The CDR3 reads CASSYSIQVAFF. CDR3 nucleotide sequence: TGTGCCAGCAGTTACTCGATCCAGGTGGCTTTCTTT.

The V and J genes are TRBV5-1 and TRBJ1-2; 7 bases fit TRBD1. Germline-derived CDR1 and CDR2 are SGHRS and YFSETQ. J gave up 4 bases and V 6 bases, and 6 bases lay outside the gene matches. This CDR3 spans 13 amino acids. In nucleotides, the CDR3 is TGCGCCAGCACCCTGGGACAGCCCTATGGCTACACCTTC. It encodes CASTLGQPYGYTF.

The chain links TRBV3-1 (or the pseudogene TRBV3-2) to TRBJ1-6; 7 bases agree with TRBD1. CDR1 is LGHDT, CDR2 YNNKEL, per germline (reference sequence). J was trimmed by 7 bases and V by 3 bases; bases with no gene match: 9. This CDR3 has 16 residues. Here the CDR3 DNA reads TGTGCCAGCAGCCAGGGGGTGGGACAGAGAAATTCACCCCTCCACTTT. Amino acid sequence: CASSQGVGQRNSPLHF.

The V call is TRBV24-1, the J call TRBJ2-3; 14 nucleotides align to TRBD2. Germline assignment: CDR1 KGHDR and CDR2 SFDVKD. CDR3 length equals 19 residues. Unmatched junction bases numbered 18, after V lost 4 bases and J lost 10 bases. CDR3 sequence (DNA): TGTGCCACCAGTGAAAATGACGGGACTAGCGGGAGTTGGGGCTGGGCGCAGTATTTT. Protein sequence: CATSENDGTSGSWGWAQYF.

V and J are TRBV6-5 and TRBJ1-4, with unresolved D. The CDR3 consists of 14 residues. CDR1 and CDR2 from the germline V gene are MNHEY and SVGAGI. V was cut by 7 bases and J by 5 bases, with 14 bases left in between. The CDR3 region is CASTDTGRNEKLFF. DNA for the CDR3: TGTGCCAGCACCGACACGGGGAGGAATGAAAAACTGTTTTTT.

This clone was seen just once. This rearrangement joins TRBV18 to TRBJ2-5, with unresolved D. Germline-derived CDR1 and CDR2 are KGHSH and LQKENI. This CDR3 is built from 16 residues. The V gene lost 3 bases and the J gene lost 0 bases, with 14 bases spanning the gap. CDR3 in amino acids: CASSPLARPYQETQYF. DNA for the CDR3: TGTGCCAGCTCACCTCTCGCCAGGCCGTACCAAGAGACCCAGTACTTC.

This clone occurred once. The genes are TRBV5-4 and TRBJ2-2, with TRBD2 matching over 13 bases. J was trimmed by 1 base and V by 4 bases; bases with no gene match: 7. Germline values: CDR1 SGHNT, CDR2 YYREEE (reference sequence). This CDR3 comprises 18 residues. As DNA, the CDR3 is TGTGCCAGCAGCGGCGGGACTAGCGGGATCGGGAACACCGGGGAGCTGTTTTTT. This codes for CASSGGTSGIGNTGELFF.

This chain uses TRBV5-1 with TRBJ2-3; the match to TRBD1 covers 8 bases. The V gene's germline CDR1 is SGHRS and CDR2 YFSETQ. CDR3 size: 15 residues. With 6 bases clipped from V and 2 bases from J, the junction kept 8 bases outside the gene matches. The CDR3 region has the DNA TGCGCCAGCAAAAACAGGGGGGCCCTCACAGATACGCAGTATTTT. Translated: CASKNRGALTDTQYF.

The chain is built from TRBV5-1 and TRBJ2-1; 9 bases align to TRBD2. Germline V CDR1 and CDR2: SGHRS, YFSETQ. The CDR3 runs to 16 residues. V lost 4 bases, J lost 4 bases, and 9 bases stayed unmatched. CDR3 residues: CASSPMTSGGYNEQFF. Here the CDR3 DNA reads TGCGCCAGCAGCCCCATGACTAGCGGAGGGTACAATGAGCAGTTCTTC.

DNA for the CDR3: TGTGCCAGCAGCCGGTATCTCCGGGATCAGCAGTTCTTC. Translated: CASSRYLRDQQFF. The rearrangement links TRBV7-6 to TRBJ2-1; tentatively, D is TRBD2 (5 bases). Germline lookup yields CDR1 SGHVS and CDR2 FNYEAQ. Trimming took off 5 bases at V and 11 bases at J, with 16 bases between the two ends. CDR3 size: 13 residues.

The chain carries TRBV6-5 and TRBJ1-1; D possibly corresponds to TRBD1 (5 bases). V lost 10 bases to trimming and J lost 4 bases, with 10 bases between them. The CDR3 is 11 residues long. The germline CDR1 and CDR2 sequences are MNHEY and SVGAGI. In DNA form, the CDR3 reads TGTGCCACTTCCGGGGGCACTGAAGCTTTCTTT. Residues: CATSGGTEAFF.

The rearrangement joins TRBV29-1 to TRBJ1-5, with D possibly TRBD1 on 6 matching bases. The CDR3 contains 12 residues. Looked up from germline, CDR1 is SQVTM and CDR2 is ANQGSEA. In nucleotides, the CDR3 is TGCGCCGGGAGGGGGGCAAATCAGCCCCAGCATTTT. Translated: CAGRGANQPQHF.

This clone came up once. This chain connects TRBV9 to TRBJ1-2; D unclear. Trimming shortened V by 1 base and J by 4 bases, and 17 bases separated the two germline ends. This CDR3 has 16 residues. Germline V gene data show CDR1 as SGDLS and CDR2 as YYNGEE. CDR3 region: CASSVNVGQATYGYTF. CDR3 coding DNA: TGTGCCAGCAGCGTAAACGTGGGCCAGGCAACCTATGGCTACACCTTC.

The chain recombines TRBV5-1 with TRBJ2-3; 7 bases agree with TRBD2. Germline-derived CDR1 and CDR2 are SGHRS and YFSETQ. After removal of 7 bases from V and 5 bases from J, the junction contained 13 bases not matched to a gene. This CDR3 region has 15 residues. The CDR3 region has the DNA TGCGCCAGCTCCTGGGGTCGGGGGGACGGAGATACGCAGTATTTT. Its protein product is CASSWGRGDGDTQYF.

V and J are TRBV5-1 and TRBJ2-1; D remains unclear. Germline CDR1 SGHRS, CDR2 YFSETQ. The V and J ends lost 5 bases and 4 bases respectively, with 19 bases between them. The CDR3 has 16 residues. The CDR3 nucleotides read TGCGCCAGCAGGGAACAGCCGAGCACCCCTTACAATGAGCAGTTCTTC. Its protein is CASREQPSTPYNEQFF.

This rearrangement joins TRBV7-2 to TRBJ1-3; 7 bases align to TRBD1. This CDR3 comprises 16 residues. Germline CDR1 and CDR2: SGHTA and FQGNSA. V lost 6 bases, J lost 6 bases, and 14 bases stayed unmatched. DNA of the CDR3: TGTGCCAGCAGATTGCTAGGGGGCAGGGCCTCAAACACCATATATTTT. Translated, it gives CASRLLGGRASNTIYF. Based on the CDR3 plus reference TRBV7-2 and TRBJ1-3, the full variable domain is GAGVSQSPSNKVTEKGKDVELRCDPISGHTALYWYRQSLGQGLEFLIYFQGNSAPDKSGLPSDRFSAERTGGSVSTLTIQRTQQEDSAVYLCASRLLGGRASNTIYFGEGSWLTVV.

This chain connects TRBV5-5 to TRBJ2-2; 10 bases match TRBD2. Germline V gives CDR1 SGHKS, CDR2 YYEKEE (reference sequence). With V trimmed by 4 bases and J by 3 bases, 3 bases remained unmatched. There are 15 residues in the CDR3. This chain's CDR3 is CASSRSGGYTGELFF. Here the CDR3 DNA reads TGTGCCAGCAGCCGTAGCGGGGGGTACACCGGGGAGCTGTTTTTT.

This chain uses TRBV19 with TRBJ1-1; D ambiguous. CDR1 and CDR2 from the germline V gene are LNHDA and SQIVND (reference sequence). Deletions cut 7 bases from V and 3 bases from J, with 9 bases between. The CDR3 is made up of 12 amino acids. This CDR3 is CASKDRDTEAFF. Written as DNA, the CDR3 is TGTGCCAGTAAGGATCGGGACACTGAAGCTTTCTTT.